This TCR beta chain was obtained from a study of shared clonotypes between healthy human individuals. Study-wide points: Against clonotypes common to all four donors, non-shared ones had lower generation probabilities. Naive subsets usually exceeded memory subsets in estimated richness.

Trimming at V came to 7 bases and at J to 5 bases, leaving 5 bases not matched to a gene. The CDR3 has 13 residues. Germline CDR1 is MNHEY and CDR2 is SVGAGI. Concerning this clone: No antigen is known for it.

Sequencing was performed with immunoSEQ multiplex PCR; in TCRdb, only in-frame clones are kept and a portion is missing. The sample records roughly 2,500,000 clones, 93% being singletons. Sequencing was performed on naive CD4+ T cells from PBMCs. Subset reported: CD45RA+ positively selected. The gene calls are TRBV6-5 and TRBJ1-2, with 9 nucleotides matching TRBD1. The source is a man between 18 and 35 years old in good health. Some clones in this sample may be carry-over from other donors' samples. CDR3 region: CASTLDRGYGYTF. The DNA of the CDR3 is TGTGCCAGCACCTTGGACAGGGGATATGGCTACACCTTC.